These 17 T cell receptor beta chains came from one sample sequenced in a study of cytomegalovirus exposure and HLA in healthy donors. The study ran its PCR with 60 Vbeta and 13 Jbeta primers. Method: immunoSEQ multiplex PCR; TCRdb's copy keeps in-frame clones and lacks some. The data show tens of thousands of clones, with roughly 80% seen just once and 22% held by the top ten. The sample was PBMCs. These receptor sequences come from a woman in her twenties or thirties in good health and CMV-seropositive.

V gene TRBV28 combines with J gene TRBJ2-1; D possibly corresponds to TRBD2 (5 bases). The CDR3 is 12 residues long. The V end was cut by 3 bases, the J end by 9 bases, with 9 bases between. Germline V gene data show CDR1 as MDHEN and CDR2 as SYDVKM. The CDR3 reads CASSFATSEQFF. As DNA, the CDR3 is TGTGCCAGCAGTTTCGCTACTAGTGAGCAGTTCTTC.

The chain joins TRBV19 to TRBJ2-7; 7 bases line up with TRBD2. Germline values: CDR1 LNHDA, CDR2 SQIVND (reference sequence). This CDR3 spans 16 amino acids. V lost 1 base, J lost 6 bases, and 12 bases stayed unmatched. DNA of the CDR3: TGTGCCAGTAGTATAGTTCGCGGGAGCTCCGTGGGCGAGCAGTACTTC. This codes for CASSIVRGSSVGEQYF.

This clone was picked up one time. The gene calls are TRBV5-4 and TRBJ1-1; 8 positions match TRBD1. The CDR3 spans 16 residues. V lost 1 base, J lost 0 bases, and 5 bases stayed unmatched. The germline CDR1 and CDR2 sequences are SGHNT and YYREEE (reference sequence). This chain's CDR3 is CASSLTGGTLNTEAFF. In nucleotides, the CDR3 is TGTGCCAGCAGCTTGACAGGGGGGACTCTGAACACTGAAGCTTTCTTT. The variable domain in full, with the rest retrieved from reference TRBV5-4 and TRBJ1-1, is ETGVTQSPTHLIKTRGQQVTLRCSSQSGHNTVSWYQQALGQGPQFIFQYYREEENGRGNFPPRFSGLQFPNYSSELNVNALELDDSALYLCASSLTGGTLNTEAFFGQGTRLTVV.

A single count supports this clone. The rearrangement joins TRBV27 to TRBJ1-4; a possible D gene is TRBD1 (6 bases). V dropped 6 bases and J dropped 0 bases, with 8 bases sitting between them. The CDR3 is 14 residues long. Germline V lookup: CDR1 MNHEY, CDR2 SMNVEV (reference sequence). CDR3 coding DNA: TGTGCCAGCAGATACAGGGCAACTAATGAAAAACTGTTTTTT. Protein: CASRYRATNEKLFF.

The gene calls are TRBV5-8 and TRBJ2-6; possibly TRBD2 for D (6 bases). Deletions cut 3 bases from V and 1 base from J, with 8 bases between. The CDR3 is made up of 15 amino acids. CDR1 and CDR2 from the germline V gene are SGHTS and YDEGEE. The CDR3 sequence: CASSWRDSGANVLTF. CDR3 coding DNA: TGTGCCAGCAGCTGGAGGGATTCTGGGGCCAACGTCCTGACTTTC.

The V call is TRBV29-1, the J call TRBJ2-3, with 11 bases lining up with TRBD2. V lost 1 base and J lost 5; bases outside the gene matches: 2. This CDR3 is 14 amino acids long. Looked up from germline, CDR1 is SQVTM and CDR2 is ANQGSEA. For the CDR3, the DNA is TGCAGCGTTGAAGGGACTAGCGGGCGAGATACGCAGTATTTT. It translates to CSVEGTSGRDTQYF.

The chain links TRBV6-5 to TRBJ2-1, with 8 bases aligning to TRBD2. With 0 bases clipped from V and 10 bases from J, the junction kept 11 bases outside the gene matches. The CDR3 contains 16 residues. CDR1 and CDR2 from the germline V gene are MNHEY and SVGAGI. The CDR3 DNA is TGTGCCAGCAGTTACTCCTCCGGGAGGGCCGGGAGGGAGCAGTTCTTC. Amino acid sequence: CASSYSSGRAGREQFF.

The chain recombines TRBV7-9 with TRBJ1-2; unclear D gene. Germline CDR1 SEHNR, CDR2 FQNEAQ (reference sequence). The CDR3 is made up of 14 amino acids. V lost 0 bases and J lost 2, with 7 bases in between. CDR3 protein: CASSLAGRNYGYTF. In DNA, the CDR3 is TGTGCCAGCAGCTTAGCGGGCAGAAACTATGGCTACACCTTC.

This chain uses TRBV7-8 with TRBJ2-7; TRBD1 aligns across 7 bases. The CDR3 has 17 residues. Germline assignment: CDR1 SGHVS and CDR2 FQNEAQ. V was clipped by 0 bases and J by 3 bases; unmatched bases: 11. The CDR3 nucleotides are TGTGCCAGCAGCTTAGCTTCACAGACAGGGAGTGGCTACGAGCAGTACTTC. The encoded protein is CASSLASQTGSGYEQYF.

V gene TRBV28 combines with J gene TRBJ2-5; weak D call: TRBD1 (5 bases). The V and J ends lost 5 bases and 3 bases respectively, with 10 bases between them. The CDR3 covers 13 residues. Germline loops: CDR1 MDHEN, CDR2 SYDVKM. The CDR3 sequence is CASSQTVKETQYF. As DNA, the CDR3 is TGTGCCAGCAGTCAGACAGTTAAAGAGACCCAGTACTTC.

The DNA for the CDR3 is TGCGCCAGCAGCCGGGGGGCTGATTTTAGCACAGATACGCAGTATTTT. Amino acids: CASSRGADFSTDTQYF. The chain is built from TRBV5-1 and TRBJ2-3, with D possibly TRBD2 on 7 matching bases. Germline V gives CDR1 SGHRS, CDR2 YFSETQ. The germline V and J ends were trimmed by 4 bases and 0 bases, with 15 bases remaining between them. This CDR3 is built from 16 residues.

This clone was detected only once. The chain combines TRBV4-1 with TRBJ2-7; 8 nucleotides agree with TRBD1. The germline CDR1 and CDR2 sequences are MGHRA and YSYEKL. The CDR3 totals 18 residues. V lost 0 bases and J lost 3; bases outside the gene matches: 13. The CDR3 coding sequence is TGCGCCAGCAGCCAAGAAAAAGAAAGGACAGGGTGGGTCTACGAGCAGTACTTC. It specifies CASSQEKERTGWVYEQYF.

V usage is TRBV7-2 and J usage is TRBJ1-5; D unresolved. Per germline, CDR1 SGHTA and CDR2 FQGNSA. CDR3 size: 15 residues. V was shortened by 1 base and J by 1 base, with 8 bases between the two germline ends. The chain's CDR3 is CASSLGTGSNQPQHF. The CDR3 bases are TGTGCCAGCAGCTTAGGAACGGGGAGCAATCAGCCCCAGCATTTT.

CDR3 sequence reads: CASSQDSAGYGYTF. In DNA, the CDR3 is TGCGCCAGCAGCCAAGATTCAGCAGGTTATGGCTACACCTTC. The rearrangement uses TRBV4-1 and TRBJ1-2, with unresolved D. Between the trimmed V and J ends, which lost 0 bases and 5 bases, there was a span of 10 bases. This CDR3 has 14 residues. CDR1 and CDR2 from the germline V gene are MGHRA and YSYEKL.

The chain couples TRBV6-1 to TRBJ2-1; a possible D gene is TRBD1 (6 bases). The CDR3 totals 14 residues. Per germline, CDR1 MNHNS and CDR2 SASEGT. V gave up 8 bases and J gave up 6 bases, with 17 bases separating them. CDR3 amino acids: CASFSGTRSNEQFF. CDR3 nucleotides: TGTGCCAGCTTTTCCGGGACACGAAGCAATGAGCAGTTCTTC.

This clone showed up just a few times. The chain joins TRBV11-2 to TRBJ1-3; a possible D gene is TRBD1 (6 bases). The CDR3 runs 15 residues. The V end lost 5 bases, the J end lost 4 bases, and 15 bases lay between the germline ends. Germline assignment: CDR1 SGHAT and CDR2 FQNNGV. The CDR3 sequence is CASSTRQATGNTIYF. The CDR3 DNA follows: TGTGCCAGCAGCACCAGACAGGCGACGGGAAACACCATATATTTT.

The chain joins TRBV25-1 to TRBJ2-5; 10 bases align to TRBD2. This CDR3 is 16 amino acids long. J gave up 4 bases and V 2 bases, and 7 bases lay outside the gene matches. Germline lookup yields CDR1 MGHDK and CDR2 SYGVNS. Here the CDR3 reads CASSELGAGGPETQYF. The CDR3 bases are TGTGCCAGCAGTGAACTTGGAGCGGGAGGGCCAGAGACCCAGTACTTC.